The clone carrying this TCR beta chain was counted ten times or more. Antigen unknown. The CDR3 runs 15 residues. Germline CDR1 SGHAT, CDR2 FQNNGV. The V gene end was trimmed by 2 bases and the J gene end by 3 bases; junction bases not matched to a gene: 4. RNA transcripts provided the source from which TCR beta CDR3 regions were amplified. The TCR CDR3 was amplified in a first-round RT-PCR using the HTBI primer set. TCRdb passed the multiplex PCR reads through MiXCR, listing each CDR3 protein once. The repertoire consists of 250,000 to 300,000 distinct CDR3 sequences, with roughly 15% occurring once and the leading ten covering 30%. This sample was included in a study of T cells in Graves' hyperthyroidism and ophthalmopathy. Hyperthyroidism was newly diagnosed in patients aged 18 to 65 (duration under 2 months). Exclusions: uncontrolled infection, other autoimmune disease, pregnancy, lactation. Diagnosis rested on symptoms, serum thyroxine and TRAb, thyroid ultrasound, and orbital computed tomography.

General study points: Blood also showed most of the thyroid clonotypes that were expanded above 0.001.

Sequencing was carried out using blood. The V gene is TRBV11-2, the J gene TRBJ2-7; 10 bases agree with TRBD2. This clonotype was sampled from a woman between 50 and 59 years old with Graves' hyperthyroidism that later progressed to Graves' ophthalmopathy. CDR3 sequence reads: CASSLTSGNFYEQYF. In DNA form, the CDR3 reads TGTGCCAGCAGCTTAACTAGCGGGAACTTCTACGAGCAGTACTTC.